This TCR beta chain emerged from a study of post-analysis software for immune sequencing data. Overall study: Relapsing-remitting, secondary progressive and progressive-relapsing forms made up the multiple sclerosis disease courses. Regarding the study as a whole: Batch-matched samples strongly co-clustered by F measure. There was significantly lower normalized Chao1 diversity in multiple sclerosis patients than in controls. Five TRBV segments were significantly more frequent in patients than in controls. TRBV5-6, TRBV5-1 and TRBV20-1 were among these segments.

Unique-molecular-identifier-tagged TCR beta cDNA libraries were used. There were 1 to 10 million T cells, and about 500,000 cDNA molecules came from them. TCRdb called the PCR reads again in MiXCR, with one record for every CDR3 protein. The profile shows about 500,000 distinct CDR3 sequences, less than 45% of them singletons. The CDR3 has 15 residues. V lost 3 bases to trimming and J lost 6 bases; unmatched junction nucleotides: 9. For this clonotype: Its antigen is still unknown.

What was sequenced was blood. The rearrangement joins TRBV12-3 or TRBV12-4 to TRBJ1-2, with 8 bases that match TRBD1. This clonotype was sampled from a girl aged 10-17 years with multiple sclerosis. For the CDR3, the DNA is TGTGCCAGCAGTTTCGATCGGACAGGGAGGAATGGCTACACCTTC. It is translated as CASSFDRTGRNGYTF.